Listed below are T cell receptor beta chains from one sample, sequenced in a study of shared clonotypes between healthy human individuals. Clones were sequenced by immunoSEQ multiplex PCR, and TCRdb holds only the in-frame ones, with some missing. In the table there are about 2.4 million clones, approximately 90% of which are singletons. The specimen sequenced was naive CD4+ T cells sorted from blood. The receptors come from a man aged 18 to 29 in good health. Each CDR3 is given with its conserved first and last residue. Each record gives: V gene, CDR3 length, J gene, CDR3 protein.

V: TRBV7-2; length: 14; J: TRBJ2-3; CDR3: CASTRDQSMDTQYF
V: TRBV7-8; length: 13; J: TRBJ2-1; CDR3: CASSQGLASEQFF
V: TRBV11-2; length: 13; J: TRBJ2-2; CDR3: CADSRANTGELFF
V: TRBV19; length: 19; J: TRBJ2-2; CDR3: CASSIGPGTSGGNTGELFF
V: TRBV29-1; length: 13; J: TRBJ2-5; CDR3: CSVETGVEGTQYF
V: TRBV7-9; length: 13; J: TRBJ1-2; CDR3: CASSYEGGAGYTF
V: TRBV30; length: 18; J: TRBJ2-7; CDR3: CAWSRRDELVARSYEQYF
V: TRBV2; length: 15; J: TRBJ2-3; CDR3: CASSVGGGKADTQYF
V: TRBV7-3; length: 15; J: TRBJ2-1; CDR3: CASSPERARYNEQFF
V: TRBV9; length: 15; J: TRBJ2-1; CDR3: CASSGGQTSYNEQFF
V: TRBV5-8; length: 11; J: TRBJ2-5; CDR3: CASSSGETQYF
V: TRBV7-9; length: 13; J: TRBJ1-2; CDR3: CAGIKSLSGGYTF
V: TRBV6-8; length: 16; J: TRBJ1-5; CDR3: CASSSDPWTGDQPQHF
V: TRBV7-2; length: 16; J: TRBJ2-7; CDR3: CASSLGVAGGTYEQYF
V: TRBV6-4; length: 14; J: TRBJ1-1; CDR3: CASRVYRDRGEAFF
V: TRBV10-3; length: 15; J: TRBJ2-7; CDR3: CAISGGLAGTYEQYF
V: TRBV9; length: 15; J: TRBJ1-3; CDR3: CASSPEGSSGNTIYF
V: TRBV29-1; length: 12; J: TRBJ2-7; CDR3: CSVGATFYEQYF
V: TRBV19; length: 16; J: TRBJ2-1; CDR3: CATSPGTSGSYNEQFF
V: TRBV9; length: 14; J: TRBJ1-2; CDR3: CASSVQAANYGYTF
V: TRBV12-5; length: 15; J: TRBJ1-5; CDR3: CASGLWGGAGQPQHF
V: TRBV6-1; length: 13; J: TRBJ2-7; CDR3: CASNFDTSYEQYF
V: TRBV5-1; length: 16; J: TRBJ2-1; CDR3: CASSALAGVGYNEQFF
V: TRBV6-5; length: 16; J: TRBJ1-6; CDR3: CASSYSAGGRNSPLHF
V: TRBV6-1; length: 13; J: TRBJ2-7; CDR3: CASGTQGPYEQYF
V: TRBV6-6; length: 14; J: TRBJ2-7; CDR3: CASSRGAPAYEQYF
V: TRBV28; length: 14; J: TRBJ1-5; CDR3: CASQGQGKLQPQHF
V: TRBV7-2; length: 15; J: TRBJ2-5; CDR3: CASSQTGGGWETQYF
V: TRBV4-1; length: 16; J: TRBJ2-7; CDR3: CASSQGVSGFSYEQYF
V: TRBV6-1; length: 16; J: TRBJ1-4; CDR3: CASSADLLQGNEKLFF
V: TRBV10-3; length: 13; J: TRBJ2-7; CDR3: CAISGGVSYEQYF
V: TRBV15; length: 17; J: TRBJ1-1; CDR3: CATSRSFTGQGYLEAFF
V: TRBV28; length: 13; J: TRBJ2-1; CDR3: CASRGTARNEQFF
V: TRBV4-3; length: 13; J: TRBJ2-2; CDR3: CASSQEPMGELFF
V: TRBV10-2; length: 15; J: TRBJ2-7; CDR3: CASSEYRGGSYEQYF
V: TRBV20-1; length: 11; J: TRBJ1-1; CDR3: CSGQLNTEAFF
V: TRBV18; length: 14; J: TRBJ1-1; CDR3: CASSPGTQNTEAFF
V: TRBV19; length: 14; J: TRBJ1-1; CDR3: CASSIKGGNTEAFF
V: TRBV11-3; length: 12; J: TRBJ2-7; CDR3: CASSPGGDEQYF
V: TRBV28; length: 12; J: TRBJ2-7; CDR3: CASSYRAHEQYF
V: TRBV19; length: 15; J: TRBJ1-5; CDR3: CASSIGEGGNQPQHF
V: TRBV7-8; length: 14; J: TRBJ2-1; CDR3: CASRVRDTYNEQFF
V: TRBV9; length: 15; J: TRBJ2-3; CDR3: CASSVLAGGRDTQYF
V: TRBV4-1; length: 11; J: TRBJ2-7; CDR3: CASSPPRGQYF
V: TRBV6-5; length: 15; J: TRBJ2-7; CDR3: CASGVGQTPYDEQYF
V: TRBV2; length: 13; J: TRBJ2-1; CDR3: CASSSGLANEQFF
V: TRBV15; length: 16; J: TRBJ2-5; CDR3: CATSGVGGQKKETQYF
V: TRBV5-1; length: 15; J: TRBJ2-2; CDR3: CASSLQGANTGELFF
V: TRBV7-2; length: 14; J: TRBJ2-2; CDR3: CASSWRPGTGELFF
V: TRBV7-2; length: 13; J: TRBJ1-2; CDR3: CASSPGQGSGYTF
V: TRBV7-2; length: 14; J: TRBJ1-1; CDR3: CATRVSLMNTEAFF
V: TRBV7-2; length: 13; J: TRBJ2-1; CDR3: CASSFPQWNEQFF
V: TRBV6-6; length: 14; J: TRBJ2-2; CDR3: CASSLQGSTGELFF
V: TRBV5-4; length: 13; J: TRBJ2-1; CDR3: CASSLTGDNEQFF